These 25 T cell receptor beta chains originate from one sample sequenced in a study of T-cell reconstitution after alpha-beta-depleted transplantation in children. Construction of the TCRbeta library involved unique molecular identifiers. TCRdb analysed the PCR reads with MiXCR anew, one entry per CDR3 protein. The sample includes approximately 350,000 distinct CDR3 sequences, 10% to 15% of them seen just once. Sequenced material: PBMCs, taken from the stem cell graft. Every receptor here comes from a human donor who donated a stem cell graft to a child with Fanconi anemia.

The V call is TRBV15, the J call TRBJ2-1; the D gene is possibly TRBD1 (6 bases). CDR3 length: 15 amino acids. With 1 base removed from V and 7 bases from J, the gap between germline ends came to 14 bases. Germline V lookup: CDR1 LNHNV, CDR2 YYDKDF (reference sequence). Here the CDR3 reads CATSRGNQGRNEQFF. DNA of the CDR3: TGTGCCACCAGCAGAGGTAATCAGGGGCGGAATGAGCAGTTCTTC. Filled out from reference TRBV15 and TRBJ2-1, the complete variable domain reads DAMVIQNPRYQVTQFGKPVTLSCSQTLNHNVMYWYQQKSSQAPKLLFHYYDKDFNNEADTPDNFQSRRPNTSFCFLDIRSPGLGDTAMYLCATSRGNQGRNEQFFGPGTRLTVL.

This clonotype was counted only a few times. The rearrangement links TRBV10-3 to TRBJ1-2, with TRBD1 matching over 9 bases. The V segment lost 3 bases and the J segment 8 bases; nucleotides outside the gene matches: 4. The germline gives CDR1 ENHRY, CDR2 SYGVKD. CDR3 length: 13 amino acids. In DNA form, the CDR3 reads TGTGCCATCAGTGAACGGACAGGGGAGGGCTACACCTTC. This translates into CAISERTGEGYTF.

The rearrangement links TRBV2 to TRBJ1-5; the match to TRBD1 covers 7 bases. This CDR3 is 16 amino acids long. The germline V gene encodes CDR1 SNHLY and CDR2 FYNNEI. With V trimmed by 8 bases and J by 6 bases, 16 bases remained unmatched. The CDR3 here is CASGRQGARRGQPQHF. The CDR3 region has the DNA TGTGCCAGCGGACGACAGGGAGCGAGACGGGGTCAGCCCCAGCATTTT.

This clonotype was detected many times. This chain uses TRBV28 with TRBJ2-2; 12 nucleotides align to TRBD1. The CDR3 has 17 residues. Germline-derived CDR1 and CDR2 are MDHEN and SYDVKM. J gave up 3 bases and V 5 bases, and 7 bases lay outside the gene matches. The DNA of the CDR3 is TGTGCCAGCAGTCCGCTGGGACAGGGGGCGGACACCGGGGAGCTGTTTTTT. It is translated as CASSPLGQGADTGELFF.

This clonotype was seen ten or more times. This chain uses TRBV29-1 with TRBJ2-1; 9 positions match TRBD2. This CDR3 contains 14 residues. Per germline, CDR1 SQVTM and CDR2 ANQGSEA. The J segment lost 4 bases and the V segment lost 7 bases, leaving 8 bases of the junction unmatched. The CDR3 nucleotides are TGCAGCGCCCCAGGGGCGGGGGGGTACAATGAGCAGTTCTTC. Translation: CSAPGAGGYNEQFF.

This clonotype has a handful of counts. The chain couples TRBV29-1 to TRBJ1-1, with D possibly being TRBD1 (5 bases). CDR1 SQVTM and CDR2 ANQGSEA come from the germline V gene. The V and J ends lost 8 bases and 3 bases respectively, with 16 bases between them. CDR3 length: 13 amino acids. The CDR3 region has the DNA TGCAGCTCCTTCGGGGGGAGGGACACTGAAGCTTTCTTT. Protein product: CSSFGGRDTEAFF.

This clonotype was detected only a few times. The V gene is TRBV9, the J gene TRBJ2-3; D not resolved. The ends were cut back, 0 bases at V and 2 bases at J, with 10 bases in the middle. CDR1 SGDLS and CDR2 YYNGEE come from the germline V gene. The CDR3 loop spans 15 amino acids. CDR3 coding DNA: TGTGCCAGCAGCGTAGGGCAAACGTTCACAGATACGCAGTATTTT. This sequence encodes CASSVGQTFTDTQYF.

This clonotype was seen repeatedly, ten times or more. This rearrangement joins TRBV7-8 to TRBJ2-3, with D possibly matching TRBD2 (6 bases). Per germline, CDR1 SGHVS and CDR2 FQNEAQ. Trimming pared 5 bases from V and 3 bases from J, leaving 18 bases between. This CDR3 is built from 16 residues. The CDR3 loop reads CASSPPVGGRTDTQYF. The CDR3 bases are TGTGCCAGCAGCCCTCCTGTGGGGGGTAGGACAGATACGCAGTATTTT.

In this sample, this clonotype turned up many times. The V and J genes are TRBV3-1 and TRBJ2-3; 10 positions agree with TRBD1. Germline lookup yields CDR1 LGHDT and CDR2 YNNKEL (reference sequence). The trim removed 4 bases at V and 6 bases at J, leaving 10 bases unmatched. This CDR3 contains 16 residues. CDR3 nucleotide sequence: TGTGCCAGCAGCCCACTTGACAGGGGGCGCCGGGATACGCAGTATTTT. Translated: CASSPLDRGRRDTQYF.

This clonotype has ten or more counts. CDR3 nucleotides: TGTGCCAGCAGCTTCTGGGGCAGCTCGGTAGATACGCAGTATTTT. Amino acids: CASSFWGSSVDTQYF. The gene calls are TRBV5-6 and TRBJ2-3; weak D call: TRBD1 (5 bases). Germline loops: CDR1 SGHDT, CDR2 YYEEEE. Trimming removed 2 bases at V and 5 bases at J, with 15 bases between. The CDR3 extends over 15 amino acids.

About this clonotype: Given a much more abundant clone one base away, this may be a read error. The V call is TRBV20-1, the J call TRBJ2-5; TRBD2 aligns across 7 bases. CDR3 size: 14 residues. CDR1 and CDR2 (germline): DFQATT, SNEGSKA (reference sequence). The CDR3 DNA sequence: TGCAGTGCTCCAGCGGGGCTGAGTATAGAGACCCAGTGCTTC. It specifies CSAPAGLSIETQCF.

The table lists this clonotype with a few counts. The chain recombines TRBV7-8 with TRBJ2-5; 7 bases map to TRBD1. This CDR3 has 17 residues. Germline V gene data show CDR1 as SGHVS and CDR2 as FQNEAQ. Losses at the gene ends were 1 base for V and 5 bases for J; bases not matched to a gene: 13. The CDR3 sequence is CASSLEYGRGIEETQYF. CDR3 in DNA: TGTGCCAGCAGCTTAGAATATGGCAGGGGGATTGAGGAGACCCAGTACTTC.

This clonotype showed up many times. Written as DNA, the CDR3 is TGTGCCAGCACTCACACCCTCTATGGCTACACCTTC. It encodes CASTHTLYGYTF. The V gene is TRBV7-2, the J gene TRBJ1-2; D is uncertain. The CDR3 totals 12 residues. Germline V gives CDR1 SGHTA, CDR2 FQGNSA. Trimming left V 7 bases short and J 4 bases short, with 10 bases between.

This clonotype was observed many times. The gene calls are TRBV28 and TRBJ2-1; 9 nucleotides match TRBD1. Germline loops: CDR1 MDHEN, CDR2 SYDVKM. J was trimmed by 7 bases and V by 7 bases; bases with no gene match: 5. This CDR3 spans 13 amino acids. CDR3 region: CASIQGARNEQFF. The DNA for the CDR3 is TGTGCCAGCATACAGGGGGCGCGGAATGAGCAGTTCTTC.

This clonotype was seen many times. V is TRBV11-2 and J is TRBJ2-1; D may be TRBD2 (5 bases). V lost 5 bases and J lost 6, with 11 bases in between. CDR3 length equals 13 residues. The germline V gene encodes CDR1 SGHAT and CDR2 FQNNGV. This CDR3 reads CASSRELGNEQFF. CDR3 in DNA: TGTGCCAGCAGCCGGGAACTGGGCAATGAGCAGTTCTTC.

This clonotype was counted many times. The rearrangement links TRBV5-1 to TRBJ2-2; the D gene is possibly TRBD2 (5 bases). There are 13 residues in the CDR3. Germline lookup yields CDR1 SGHRS and CDR2 YFSETQ. Trimming shortened V by 4 bases and J by 7 bases, and 11 bases separated the two germline ends. The chain's CDR3 is CASSTRPGGELFF. In DNA form, the CDR3 reads TGCGCCAGCAGCACTAGACCTGGCGGGGAGCTGTTTTTT.

V and J are TRBV4-3 and TRBJ2-1, with TRBD1 as a possible D gene (5 bases). Germline V gene sequence: CDR1 LGHNA, CDR2 YSLEER. Trimming stripped 0 bases from V and 4 bases from J, with 7 bases between. The CDR3 has 14 amino acids. Written as DNA, the CDR3 is TGCGCCAGCAGCCAAGAGACAGTATACAATGAGCAGTTCTTC. It is translated as CASSQETVYNEQFF.

This clonotype appeared many times. The V and J genes are TRBV25-1 and TRBJ1-5; D gene unclear. This CDR3 is built from 10 residues. The germline V gene encodes CDR1 MGHDK and CDR2 SYGVNS. Trimming removed 7 bases from V and 11 bases from J, with 9 bases in between. Here the CDR3 DNA reads TGTGCCAGCACCGGGAAATCCCAGCATTTT. Its translation is CASTGKSQHF.

This clonotype was counted only a few times. The V gene is TRBV11-2, the J gene TRBJ2-3; 8 bases match TRBD2. The CDR3 covers 15 residues. Looked up from germline, CDR1 is SGHAT and CDR2 is FQNNGV. V shed 6 bases, J shed 2 bases, and the junction held 7 bases outside the gene matches. CDR3 protein: CASSQAGEPTDTQYF. Written as DNA, the CDR3 is TGTGCCAGCAGTCAAGCGGGGGAGCCCACAGATACGCAGTATTTT.

This chain connects TRBV20-1 to TRBJ2-2, with D perhaps matching TRBD2 (6 bases). V dropped 5 bases and J dropped 7 bases, with 14 bases sitting between them. In germline, CDR1 is DFQATT, CDR2 SNEGSKA (reference sequence). The CDR3 sequence is 13 residues long. Here the CDR3 DNA reads TGCAGTGCTTCGGGACTGAGCGGCGGGGAGCTGTTTTTT. It codes for CSASGLSGGELFF.

This clonotype was recorded many times. This sequence joins TRBV7-9 and TRBJ2-2, with no clear D. This CDR3 spans 15 amino acids. The V gene's germline CDR1 is SEHNR and CDR2 FQNEAQ (reference sequence). Trimming shortened V by 2 bases and J by 2 bases, and 9 bases separated the two germline ends. This CDR3 is CASSLQQTNTGELFF. CDR3 coding DNA: TGTGCCAGCAGCTTACAACAGACAAACACCGGGGAGCTGTTTTTT.

The rearrangement links TRBV5-1 to TRBJ2-1, with 7 bases fitting TRBD2. The CDR3 sequence is 15 residues long. Germline CDR1 is SGHRS and CDR2 is YFSETQ. V was clipped by 2 bases and J by 5 bases; unmatched bases: 7. The CDR3 protein is CASSFDGGSDNEQFF. CDR3 DNA sequence: TGCGCCAGCAGCTTCGACGGGGGGTCCGACAATGAGCAGTTCTTC.

This clonotype was detected only a few times. The chain employs TRBV3-1 and TRBJ1-4, with 7 bases aligning to TRBD1. V shed 6 bases, J shed 8 bases, and the junction held 15 bases outside the gene matches. The CDR3 is 16 amino acids. Per the germline V gene, CDR1 is LGHDT and CDR2 is YNNKEL (reference sequence). CDR3 sequence: CASSRQGLAFGEKLFF. CDR3 sequence (DNA): TGTGCCAGCAGTAGACAGGGACTGGCGTTTGGAGAAAAACTGTTTTTT.

This clonotype appeared many times. J is TRBJ2-7 and V is TRBV4-3, with unresolved D. This CDR3 spans 15 amino acids. In germline, CDR1 is LGHNA, CDR2 YSLEER. Between the trimmed V and J ends, which lost 1 base and 3 bases, there was a span of 13 bases. The chain's CDR3 is CASSQVSAGFYEQYF. The CDR3 DNA reads TGCGCCAGCAGCCAAGTAAGCGCCGGGTTCTACGAGCAGTACTTC.

The sample holds a few counts of this clonotype. The genes are TRBV6-2 or TRBV6-3 and TRBJ1-1; D is undetermined. Germline CDR1 reads MNHEY; CDR2 reads SVGEGT. This CDR3 has 15 amino acids. Trimming left V 0 bases short and J 2 bases short, with 10 bases between. The CDR3 loop reads CASSYSTGSNTEAFF. The CDR3 DNA sequence: TGTGCCAGCAGTTACTCGACGGGCTCAAACACTGAAGCTTTCTTT.